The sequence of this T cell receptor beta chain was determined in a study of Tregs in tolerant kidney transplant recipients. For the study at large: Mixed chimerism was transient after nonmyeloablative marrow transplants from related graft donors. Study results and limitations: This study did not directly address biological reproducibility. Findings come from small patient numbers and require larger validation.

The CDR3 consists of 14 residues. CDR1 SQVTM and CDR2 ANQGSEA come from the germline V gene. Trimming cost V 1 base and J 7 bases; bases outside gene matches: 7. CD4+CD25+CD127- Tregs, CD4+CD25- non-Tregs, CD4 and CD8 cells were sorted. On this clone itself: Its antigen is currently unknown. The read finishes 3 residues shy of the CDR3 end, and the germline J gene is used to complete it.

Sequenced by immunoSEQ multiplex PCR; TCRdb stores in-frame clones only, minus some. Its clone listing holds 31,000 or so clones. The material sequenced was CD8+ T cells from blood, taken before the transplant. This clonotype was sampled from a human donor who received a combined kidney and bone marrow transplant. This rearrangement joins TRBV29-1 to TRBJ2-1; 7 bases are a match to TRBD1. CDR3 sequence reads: CSVEGAGGMNEQFF. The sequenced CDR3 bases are TGCAGCGTTGAAGGGGCAGGGGGAATGAATGAG.